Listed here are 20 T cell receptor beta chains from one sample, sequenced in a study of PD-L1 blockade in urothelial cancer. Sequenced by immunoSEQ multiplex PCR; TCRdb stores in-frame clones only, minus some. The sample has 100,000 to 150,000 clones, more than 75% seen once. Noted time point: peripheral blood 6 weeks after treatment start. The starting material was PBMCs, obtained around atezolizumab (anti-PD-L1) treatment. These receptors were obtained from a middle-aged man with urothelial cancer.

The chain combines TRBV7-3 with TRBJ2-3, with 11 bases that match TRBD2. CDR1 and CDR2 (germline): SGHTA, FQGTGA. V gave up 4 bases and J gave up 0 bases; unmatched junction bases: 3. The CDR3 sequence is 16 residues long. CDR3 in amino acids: CASSSTSGMSTDTQYF. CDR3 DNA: TGTGCCAGCAGCTCGACTAGCGGGATGAGCACAGATACGCAGTATTTT.

CDR3 sequence: CATSRIGGGSGNTIYF. The CDR3 region has the DNA TGTGCCACCAGCAGAATTGGGGGGGGGTCTGGAAACACCATATATTTT. The genes are TRBV15 and TRBJ1-3; D might be TRBD1 (5 bases). With 2 bases removed from V and 1 base from J, the gap between germline ends came to 12 bases. The CDR3 sequence is 16 residues long. Germline V gene lookup returns CDR1 LNHNV and CDR2 YYDKDF (reference sequence).

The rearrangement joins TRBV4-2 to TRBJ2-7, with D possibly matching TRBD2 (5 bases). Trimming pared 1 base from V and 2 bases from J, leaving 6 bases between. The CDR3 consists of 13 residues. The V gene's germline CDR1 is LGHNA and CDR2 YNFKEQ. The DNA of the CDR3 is TGTGCCAGCAGCCAAGTCGGGGCCTACGAGCAGTACTTC. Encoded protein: CASSQVGAYEQYF.

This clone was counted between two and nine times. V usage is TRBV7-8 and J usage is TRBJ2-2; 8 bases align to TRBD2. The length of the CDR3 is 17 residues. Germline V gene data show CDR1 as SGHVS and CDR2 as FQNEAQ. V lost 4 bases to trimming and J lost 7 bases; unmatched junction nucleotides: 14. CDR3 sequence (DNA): TGTGCCAGCAGCTCTCCGGGGGGGCGAACGAGAGGCGGGGAGCTGTTTTTT. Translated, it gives CASSSPGGRTRGGELFF.

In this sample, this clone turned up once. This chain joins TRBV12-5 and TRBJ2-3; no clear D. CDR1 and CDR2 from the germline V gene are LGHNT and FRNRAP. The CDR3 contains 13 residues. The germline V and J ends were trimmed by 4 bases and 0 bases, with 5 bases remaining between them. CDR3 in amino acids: CASGSTSTDTQYF. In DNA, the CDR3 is TGTGCTAGTGGTTCGACTAGCACAGATACGCAGTATTTT.

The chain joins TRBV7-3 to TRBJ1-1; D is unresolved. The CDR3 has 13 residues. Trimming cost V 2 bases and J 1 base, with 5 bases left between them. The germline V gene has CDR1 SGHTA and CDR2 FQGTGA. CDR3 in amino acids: CASSLAGNTEAFF. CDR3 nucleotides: TGTGCCAGCAGCTTAGCGGGGAACACTGAAGCTTTCTTT.

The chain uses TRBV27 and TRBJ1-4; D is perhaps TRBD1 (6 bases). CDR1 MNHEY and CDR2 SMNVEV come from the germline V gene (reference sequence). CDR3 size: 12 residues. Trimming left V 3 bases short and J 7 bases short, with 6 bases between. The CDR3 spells CASSFRGEKLFF. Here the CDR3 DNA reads TGTGCCAGCAGTTTCAGGGGTGAAAAACTGTTTTTT.

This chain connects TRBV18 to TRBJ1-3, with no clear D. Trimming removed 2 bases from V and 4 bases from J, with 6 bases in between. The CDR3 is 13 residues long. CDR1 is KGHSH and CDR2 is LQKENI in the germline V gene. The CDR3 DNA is TGTGCCAGCTCACCAAATGAGGGAAACACCATATATTTT. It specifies CASSPNEGNTIYF.

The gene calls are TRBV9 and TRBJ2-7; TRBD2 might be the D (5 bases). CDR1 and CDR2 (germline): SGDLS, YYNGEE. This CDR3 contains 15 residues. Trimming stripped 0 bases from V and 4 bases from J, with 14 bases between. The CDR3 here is CASSVAGRDGYEQYF. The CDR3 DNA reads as TGTGCCAGCAGCGTAGCTGGACGGGATGGGTACGAGCAGTACTTC.

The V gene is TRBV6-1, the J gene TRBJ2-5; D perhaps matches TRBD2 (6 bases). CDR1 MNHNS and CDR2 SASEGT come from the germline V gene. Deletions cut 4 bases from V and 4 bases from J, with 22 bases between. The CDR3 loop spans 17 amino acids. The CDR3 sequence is CASSGEGRQNQGETQYF. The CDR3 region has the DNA TGTGCCAGCAGTGGAGAGGGGAGGCAAAATCAGGGAGAGACCCAGTACTTC.

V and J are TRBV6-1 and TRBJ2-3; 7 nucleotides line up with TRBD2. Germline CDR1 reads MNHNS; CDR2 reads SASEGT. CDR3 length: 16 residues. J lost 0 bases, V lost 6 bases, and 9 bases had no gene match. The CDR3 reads CASSELAPPSTDTQYF. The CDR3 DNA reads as TGTGCCAGCAGCGAACTAGCGCCTCCAAGCACAGATACGCAGTATTTT.

DNA for the CDR3: TGTGCCAGCACGGGACTAGCGGGAGTCAGCTCCTACAATGAGCAGTTCTTC. This translates into CASTGLAGVSSYNEQFF. This chain connects TRBV7-3 to TRBJ2-1, with 14 bases identical to TRBD2. The CDR3 is 17 amino acids. Trimming cost V 7 bases and J 0 bases; bases outside gene matches: 5. From germline, CDR1 is SGHTA and CDR2 FQGTGA.

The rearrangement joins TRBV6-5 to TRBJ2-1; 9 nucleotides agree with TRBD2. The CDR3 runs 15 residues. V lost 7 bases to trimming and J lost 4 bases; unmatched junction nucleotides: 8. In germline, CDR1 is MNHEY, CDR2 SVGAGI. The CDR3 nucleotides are TGTGCCAGCACCCGATTGCTAGCGGGATACAATGAGCAGTTCTTC. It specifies CASTRLLAGYNEQFF.

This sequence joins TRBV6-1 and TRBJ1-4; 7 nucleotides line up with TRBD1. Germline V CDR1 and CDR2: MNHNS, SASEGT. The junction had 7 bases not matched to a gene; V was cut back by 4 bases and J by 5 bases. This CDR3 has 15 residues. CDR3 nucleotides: TGTGCCAGCAGTGGACAGGGTCTGTTAAATGAAAAACTGTTTTTT. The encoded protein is CASSGQGLLNEKLFF.

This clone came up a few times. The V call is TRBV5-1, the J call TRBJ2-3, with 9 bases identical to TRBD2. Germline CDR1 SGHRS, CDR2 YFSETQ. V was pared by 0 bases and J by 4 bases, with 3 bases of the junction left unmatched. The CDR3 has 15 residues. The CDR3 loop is CASSLVAGGADTQYF. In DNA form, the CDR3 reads TGCGCCAGCAGCTTGGTCGCGGGAGGGGCAGATACGCAGTATTTT.

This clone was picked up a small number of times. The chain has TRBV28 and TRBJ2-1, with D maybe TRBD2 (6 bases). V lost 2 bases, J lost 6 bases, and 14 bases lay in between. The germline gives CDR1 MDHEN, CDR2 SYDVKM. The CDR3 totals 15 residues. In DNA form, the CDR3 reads TGTGCCAGCAGTTTAGTTCTAGCGAAAAGCAATGAGCAGTTCTTC. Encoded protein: CASSLVLAKSNEQFF.

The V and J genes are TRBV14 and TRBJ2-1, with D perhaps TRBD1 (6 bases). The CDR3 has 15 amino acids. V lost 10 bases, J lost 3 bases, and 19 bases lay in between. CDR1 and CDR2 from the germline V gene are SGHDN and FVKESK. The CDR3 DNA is TGTGCCAACAAAAGGAGCAGGGGATTCTACAATGAGCAGTTCTTC. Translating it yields CANKRSRGFYNEQFF. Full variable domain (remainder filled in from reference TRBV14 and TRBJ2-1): EAGVTQFPSHSVIEKGQTVTLRCDPISGHDNLYWYRRVMGKEIKFLLHFVKESKQDESGMPNNRFLAERTGGTYSTLKVQPAELEDSGVYFCANKRSRGFYNEQFFGPGTRLTVL.

Here the CDR3 reads CATSPQGWDQETQYF. Here the CDR3 DNA reads TGTGCCACCTCCCCACAGGGTTGGGACCAAGAGACCCAGTACTTC. The chain couples TRBV19 to TRBJ2-5; D possibly corresponds to TRBD1 (6 bases). Trimming removed 10 bases at V and 0 bases at J, with 18 bases between. The germline gives CDR1 LNHDA, CDR2 SQIVND (reference sequence). This CDR3 comprises 15 residues.

In nucleotides, the CDR3 is TGTGCCAGCAGCGGAAGGACAGGGGCGTACGAGCAGTACTTC. Amino acid sequence: CASSGRTGAYEQYF. The genes are TRBV9 and TRBJ2-7, with 9 bases that match TRBD1. With V trimmed by 3 bases and J by 4 bases, 5 bases remained unmatched. The CDR3 contains 14 residues. CDR1 is SGDLS, CDR2 YYNGEE, per germline.

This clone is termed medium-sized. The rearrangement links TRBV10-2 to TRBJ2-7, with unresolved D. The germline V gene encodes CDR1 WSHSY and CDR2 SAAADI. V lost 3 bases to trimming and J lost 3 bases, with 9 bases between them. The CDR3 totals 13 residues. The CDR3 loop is CASSDPMHYEQYF. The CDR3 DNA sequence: TGCGCCAGCAGTGATCCTATGCACTACGAGCAGTACTTC.